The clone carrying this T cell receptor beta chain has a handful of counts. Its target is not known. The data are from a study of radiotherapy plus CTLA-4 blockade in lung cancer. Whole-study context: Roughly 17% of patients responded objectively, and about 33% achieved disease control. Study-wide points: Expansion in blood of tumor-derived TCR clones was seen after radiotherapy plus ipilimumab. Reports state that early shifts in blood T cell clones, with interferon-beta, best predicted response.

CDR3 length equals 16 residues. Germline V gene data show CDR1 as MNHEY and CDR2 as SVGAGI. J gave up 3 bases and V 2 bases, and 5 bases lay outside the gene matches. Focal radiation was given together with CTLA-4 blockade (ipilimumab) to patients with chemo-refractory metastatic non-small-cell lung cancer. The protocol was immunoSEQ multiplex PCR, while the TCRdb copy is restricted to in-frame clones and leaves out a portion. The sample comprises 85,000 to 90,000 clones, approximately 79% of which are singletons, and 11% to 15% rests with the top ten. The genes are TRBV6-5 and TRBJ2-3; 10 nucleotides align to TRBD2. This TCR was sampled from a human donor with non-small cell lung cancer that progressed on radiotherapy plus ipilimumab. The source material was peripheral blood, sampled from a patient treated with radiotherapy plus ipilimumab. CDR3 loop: CASSYASSGGTDTQYF. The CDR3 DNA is TGTGCCAGCAGTTACGCCTCTAGCGGGGGAACAGATACGCAGTATTTT.